The rows below give T cell receptor beta chains drawn from one sample of a study of blood T cell repertoires in COVID-19. The repertoire was sequenced with immunoSEQ multiplex PCR; TCRdb's copy has only in-frame clones and lacks some. The sample shows some 14,000 clones, 65% to 90% of them seen only once. Sequencing was done on a sample of peripheral blood. Receptor source: a man at least 80 years old with acute or convalescent COVID-19. The CDR3 runs from the conserved cysteine through the conserved F or W. Fields, in order: clone size, V gene, J gene, D gene, CDR3 protein, CDR3 DNA. The D gene is left open where the match is weak. Some rows mark clone size as missing; the rest say once, few, many or name a class of expanded clone.

once	TRBV18	TRBJ1-3	.	CASSPTGFGGNTIYF	TGTGCCAGCTCACCTACAGGATTTGGCGGAAACACCATATATTTT
.	TRBV6-5	TRBJ2-7	.	CASSYSKSGYEQYF	TGTGCCAGCAGTTACTCGAAATCAGGCTACGAGCAGTACTTC
.	TRBV6-5	TRBJ1-2	TRBD1	CASTPDAGGGYGYTF	TGTGCCAGCACCCCCGATGCAGGGGGCGGCTATGGCTACACCTTC
.	TRBV9	TRBJ2-1	TRBD1	CASSADRGTYNEQFF	TGTGCCAGCAGCGCGGACAGGGGTACCTACAATGAGCAGTTCTTC
.	TRBV5-8	TRBJ2-6	.	CASSPNPRAYGANVLTF	TGTGCCAGCAGCCCAAACCCCAGGGCTTATGGGGCCAACGTCCTGACTTTC
.	TRBV5-1	TRBJ1-4	.	CASSPGGRENEKLFF	TGCGCCAGCAGCCCGGGAGGACGCGAGAATGAAAAACTGTTTTTT
.	TRBV3-1/TRBV3-2	TRBJ2-2	TRBD2	CASSHTSGGANGELFF	TGTGCCAGCAGCCACACTAGCGGGGGGGCGAACGGGGAGCTGTTTTTT
.	TRBV2	TRBJ1-3	TRBD1	CASSGQGLSGNTIYF	TGTGCCAGCAGTGGACAGGGCCTCTCTGGAAACACCATATATTTT
.	TRBV11-3	TRBJ2-2	.	CASSTGSSNTGELFF	TGTGCCAGCAGCACCGGGTCCTCTAACACCGGGGAGCTGTTTTTT
.	TRBV30	TRBJ2-6	.	CAWGAHGANVLTF	TGTGCCTGGGGGGCCCATGGGGCCAACGTCCTGACTTTC
.	TRBV2	TRBJ2-7	TRBD1	CASSGFGTGYYEQYF	TGTGCCAGCAGCGGATTCGGGACAGGGTACTACGAGCAGTACTTC
.	TRBV6-1	TRBJ1-5	.	CASSENGDGGQPQHF	TGTGCCAGCAGTGAAAACGGGGACGGGGGGCAGCCCCAGCATTTT
.	TRBV5-1	TRBJ2-5	TRBD2	CASSSGGLKQETQYF	TGCGCCAGCAGTTCGGGGGGACTAAAACAAGAGACCCAGTACTTC
.	TRBV15	TRBJ2-2	TRBD2	CATSRHRLAVNTGELFF	TGTGCCACCAGCAGACACCGACTAGCGGTGAACACCGGGGAGCTGTTTTTT
.	TRBV18	TRBJ2-1	TRBD1	CASSQGWEGQGRNEQFF	TGTGCCAGCTCACAAGGCTGGGAGGGACAGGGACGGAATGAGCAGTTCTTC
.	TRBV27	TRBJ1-5	.	CASSLKGAGSTQPQHF	TGTGCCAGCAGTTTAAAGGGAGCGGGGAGCACACAGCCCCAGCATTTT
.	TRBV29-1	TRBJ2-3	.	CSLRGTDTQYF	TGCAGCCTGAGGGGGACAGATACGCAGTATTTT
.	TRBV2	TRBJ1-6	.	CASSDRDTNNSPLHF	TGTGCCAGCAGTGATCGGGACACCAATAATTCACCCCTCCACTTT
.	TRBV11-3	TRBJ2-5	TRBD2	CASRGGLGETQYF	TGTGCCAGTCGGGGGGGGCTCGGGGAGACCCAGTACTTC
once	TRBV6-5	TRBJ1-4	TRBD1	CASSRQGALNEKLFF	TGTGCCAGCAGTAGACAGGGGGCCCTTAATGAAAAACTGTTTTTT
.	TRBV4-1	TRBJ1-1	.	CASSQEVAPRNTEAFF	TGCGCCAGCAGCCAAGAAGTAGCGCCGAGAAACACTGAAGCTTTCTTT
.	TRBV11-1	TRBJ2-1	TRBD2	CASSFGLAGVSEQFF	TGTGCCAGCAGCTTTGGACTAGCGGGAGTTAGTGAGCAGTTCTTC
.	TRBV21-1	TRBJ2-5	.	CASSKTSGRVETQYF	TGTGCCAGCAGCAAAACTAGCGGGAGGGTTGAGACCCAGTACTTC
.	TRBV5-6	TRBJ2-2	TRBD1	CASSYPRTGYTGELFF	TGTGCCAGCAGCTACCCAAGGACAGGGTACACCGGGGAGCTGTTTTTT
.	TRBV6-5	TRBJ1-1	TRBD1	CASSYSYRGISEAFF	TGTGCCAGCAGTTACTCTTACAGGGGGATTTCTGAAGCTTTCTTT
.	TRBV27	TRBJ1-3	.	CASSQQVGDTIYF	TGTGCCAGCAGTCAACAGGTCGGAGACACCATATATTTT
.	TRBV5-5	TRBJ2-7	.	CASSPNRDPYEQYF	TGTGCCAGCAGCCCTAACAGGGACCCTTACGAGCAGTACTTC
few	TRBV11-2	TRBJ2-3	.	CASSLFRTLWTDTQYF	TGTGCCAGCAGCTTATTCAGGACATTGTGGACAGATACGCAGTATTTT
.	TRBV7-2	TRBJ2-5	TRBD2	CASSNFGLAGETQYF	TGTGCCAGCAGCAACTTCGGACTAGCGGGAGAGACCCAGTACTTC
once	TRBV24-1	TRBJ2-7	.	CATNSYEQYF	TGTGCTACCAACAGTTACGAGCAGTACTTC
.	TRBV6-5	TRBJ1-4	TRBD1	CASRRMGQINEKLFF	TGTGCCAGCAGACGGATGGGACAGATAAATGAAAAACTGTTTTTT
once	TRBV3-1/TRBV3-2	TRBJ2-1	TRBD2	CASSQESGTSGRAQEQFF	TGTGCCAGCAGCCAAGAGTCCGGGACTAGCGGGAGGGCACAGGAGCAGTTCTTC
.	TRBV7-6	TRBJ2-6	TRBD1	CASSPSAGGSSGANVLTF	TGTGCCAGCAGCCCTTCGGCAGGGGGCTCCTCTGGGGCCAACGTCCTGACTTTC
.	TRBV2	TRBJ1-4	TRBD1	CASSEAGQFEFEKLFF	TGTGCCAGCAGTGAAGCGGGACAGTTTGAATTTGAAAAACTGTTTTTT
once	TRBV5-1	TRBJ2-1	TRBD1	CASSLAPTGYNEQFF	TGCGCCAGCAGCTTGGCCCCGACAGGGTACAATGAGCAGTTCTTC
.	TRBV11-2	TRBJ2-7	.	CASSLAQGQFDEQYF	TGTGCCAGCAGCTTAGCGCAGGGGCAGTTCGACGAGCAGTACTTC
few	TRBV9	TRBJ2-7	TRBD1	CASSGQGAYEQYF	TGTGCCAGCAGCGGACAGGGGGCCTACGAGCAGTACTTC
.	TRBV27	TRBJ2-1	.	CASSLFGRTVYNEQFF	TGTGCCAGCAGTTTATTTGGTCGCACGGTTTACAATGAGCAGTTCTTC
.	TRBV6-5	TRBJ1-4	TRBD1	CASSYTDRASEKLFF	TGTGCCAGCAGTTACACCGACAGGGCCAGCGAAAAACTGTTTTTT
.	TRBV14	TRBJ1-6	TRBD1	CASSNRGYNSPLHF	TGTGCCAGCAGCAACAGGGGGTACAATTCACCCCTCCACTTT
.	TRBV5-1	TRBJ2-3	TRBD2	CASSPPGGSGDASTDTQYF	TGCGCCAGCAGTCCTCCTGGGGGTAGCGGGGACGCTAGCACAGATACGCAGTATTTT
.	TRBV5-1	TRBJ2-7	TRBD1	CASSDVRGQSYEQYF	TGCGCCAGCAGCGATGTTCGGGGACAGAGTTACGAGCAGTACTTC
.	TRBV10-3	TRBJ1-5	TRBD1	CAISASDRGPQTQHF	TGTGCCATCAGTGCCTCGGACAGGGGGCCCCAGACCCAGCATTTT
.	TRBV11-2	TRBJ1-1	.	CASSLTGDTEAFF	TGTGCCAGCAGCTTAACCGGGGACACTGAAGCTTTCTTT
.	TRBV3-1/TRBV3-2	TRBJ1-1	.	CASSQNQGNTEAFF	TGTGCCAGCAGCCAAAATCAGGGGAACACTGAAGCTTTCTTT
.	TRBV6-1	TRBJ2-7	.	CASSEIQGPPYEQYF	TGTGCCAGCAGTGAAATACAGGGCCCCCCCTACGAGCAGTACTTC
.	TRBV5-4	TRBJ1-2	TRBD1	CASSSLLDRANYGYTF	TGTGCCAGCAGCTCTTTATTAGACAGGGCTAACTATGGCTACACCTTC
few	TRBV24-1	TRBJ2-2	TRBD1	CATRGQGAVGELFF	TGTGCCACCAGGGGACAGGGGGCAGTCGGGGAGCTGTTTTTT
.	TRBV15	TRBJ2-4	.	CATSRDKGLAKNIQYF	TGTGCCACCAGCAGAGATAAGGGACTAGCCAAAAACATTCAGTACTTC
.	TRBV5-1	TRBJ1-3	.	CASSRGGVGDTIYF	TGCGCCAGCAGCCGAGGGGGGGTCGGAGACACCATATATTTT
.	TRBV30	TRBJ1-6	TRBD1	CAWSAGTGILHF	TGTGCCTGGAGTGCCGGGACAGGAATCCTCCACTTT
.	TRBV6-5	TRBJ2-1	TRBD2	CATQAGGRRNEQFF	TGTGCCACCCAAGCGGGGGGGCGGAGAAATGAGCAGTTCTTC
.	TRBV3-1/TRBV3-2	TRBJ1-4	TRBD1	CASSQDDRGGEKLFF	TGTGCCAGCAGCCAGGATGACAGGGGAGGTGAAAAACTGTTTTTT
.	TRBV4-1	TRBJ2-3	TRBD2	CASSQDVGLGSDTQYF	TGCGCCAGCAGCCAAGATGTGGGACTAGGTTCGGATACGCAGTATTTT
.	TRBV2	TRBJ2-1	TRBD1	CASARGNAYNEQFF	TGTGCCAGCGCCAGGGGGAACGCCTACAATGAGCAGTTCTTC